The 30 T cell receptor beta chains below all came from one sample that was sequenced in a study of PD-1 blockade in classical Hodgkin lymphoma. Method: immunoSEQ multiplex PCR; TCRdb's copy keeps in-frame clones and lacks some. This table holds just over 25,000 clones, about nine tenths found once. Exposure to brentuximab vedotin varied, and each patient had relapsed following autologous stem cell transplantation. Source: peripheral blood mononuclear cells (PBMCs), taken at baseline. These TCRs come from a human donor with classical Hodgkin lymphoma.

The table lists this clone with a count of one. The gene calls are TRBV5-1 and TRBJ2-1; the D call may be TRBD1 or TRBD2 (5 bases each). Trimming pared 0 bases from V and 5 bases from J, leaving 9 bases between. Per germline, CDR1 SGHRS and CDR2 YFSETQ. The CDR3 runs 14 residues. The CDR3 DNA is TGCGCCAGCAGCTTGGTAGGGGAGAACAATGAGCAGTTCTTC. It encodes CASSLVGENNEQFF.

The chain has TRBV6-6 and TRBJ1-6; 8 nucleotides agree with TRBD1. Unmatched junction bases numbered 5, after V lost 5 bases and J lost 8 bases. The germline V gene has CDR1 MNHNY and CDR2 SVGAGI (reference sequence). The CDR3 contains 14 residues. The CDR3 sequence: CASSQTGDYSPLHF. For the CDR3, the DNA is TGTGCCAGCAGTCAGACAGGGGATTATTCACCCCTCCACTTT.

The chain is built from TRBV14 and TRBJ2-7; 10 bases map to TRBD1. The V and J ends lost 1 base and 1 base, in that order; junction bases with no gene match: 1. Germline CDR1 SGHDN, CDR2 FVKESK. This CDR3 contains 15 residues. The CDR3 sequence: CASSQGTGGSYEQYF. CDR3 bases: TGTGCCAGCAGCCAAGGGACAGGGGGGTCCTACGAGCAGTACTTC.

V gene TRBV7-9 combines with J gene TRBJ2-7, with D possibly being TRBD1 (6 bases). Trimming pared 5 bases from V and 6 bases from J, leaving 14 bases between. In germline, CDR1 is SEHNR, CDR2 FQNEAQ (reference sequence). The CDR3 is 13 residues long. CDR3 DNA: TGTGCCAGCAGCCGACAGGACATCGGCGAGCAGTACTTC. Amino acid sequence: CASSRQDIGEQYF.

The V gene is TRBV6-1, the J gene TRBJ2-1; TRBD1 might be the D (5 bases). This CDR3 has 15 residues. The V gene's germline CDR1 is MNHNS and CDR2 SASEGT. Between the trimmed V and J ends, which lost 6 bases and 9 bases, there was a span of 21 bases. The CDR3 loop is CASSEQPQGWVEQFF. CDR3 sequence (DNA): TGTGCCAGCAGCGAACAACCGCAGGGTTGGGTTGAGCAGTTCTTC.

The V and J genes are TRBV5-4 and TRBJ2-5; 14 bases are a match to TRBD2. The trim removed 7 bases at V and 2 bases at J, leaving 4 bases unmatched. Germline V gene sequence: CDR1 SGHNT, CDR2 YYREEE (reference sequence). The CDR3 runs 15 residues. CDR3 DNA sequence: TGTGCCAGCGGAGGGACTAGCGGGGGTCAAGAGACCCAGTACTTC. This encodes CASGGTSGGQETQYF. The variable domain in full, with the rest retrieved from reference TRBV5-4 and TRBJ2-5, is ETGVTQSPTHLIKTRGQQVTLRCSSQSGHNTVSWYQQALGQGPQFIFQYYREEENGRGNFPPRFSGLQFPNYSSELNVNALELDDSALYLCASGGTSGGQETQYFGPGTRLLVL.

V gene TRBV9 combines with J gene TRBJ2-5; possibly TRBD2 for D (5 bases). V lost 4 bases, J lost 1 base, and 14 bases lay in between. The CDR3 is 15 amino acids. Germline V gene sequence: CDR1 SGDLS, CDR2 YYNGEE. CDR3 protein: CASSPGPGVQETQYF. CDR3 nucleotides: TGTGCCAGCAGCCCCGGGCCCGGGGTCCAAGAGACCCAGTACTTC.

This chain uses TRBV4-3 with TRBJ2-5; D is possibly TRBD1 (5 bases). CDR1 is LGHNA and CDR2 is YSLEER in the germline V gene. This CDR3 region has 14 residues. V lost 0 bases, J lost 4 bases, and 9 bases lay in between. The CDR3 region is CASSQEARGETQYF. Written as DNA, the CDR3 is TGCGCCAGCAGCCAAGAGGCTAGGGGAGAGACCCAGTACTTC.

The CDR3 coding sequence is TGTGCCAGCAGCTTAAGTGGGGTGCTCAATATGAACACTGAAGCTTTCTTT. Encoded protein: CASSLSGVLNMNTEAFF. The chain couples TRBV7-8 to TRBJ1-1; no firm D call. The CDR3 is made up of 17 amino acids. V dropped 2 bases and J dropped 0 bases, with 16 bases sitting between them. The germline CDR1 and CDR2 sequences are SGHVS and FQNEAQ.

This chain uses TRBV6-1 with TRBJ1-5; 8 bases align to TRBD1. The CDR3 sequence is 13 residues long. The V and J ends lost 8 bases and 6 bases, in that order; junction bases with no gene match: 6. Germline-derived CDR1 and CDR2 are MNHNS and SASEGT. CDR3 bases: TGTGCCAGCGAGGACAGGGTGGGTCAGCCCCAGCATTTT. The encoded protein is CASEDRVGQPQHF.

This chain uses TRBV5-1 with TRBJ2-5; a weak D match, TRBD1 (5 bases). The CDR3 consists of 13 residues. The V gene's germline CDR1 is SGHRS and CDR2 YFSETQ. V was cut by 4 bases and J by 5 bases, with 12 bases left in between. CDR3 sequence: CASSPTGTETQYF. The DNA for the CDR3 is TGCGCCAGCAGCCCAACAGGCACGGAGACCCAGTACTTC.

The chain carries TRBV11-2 and TRBJ2-1; 10 nucleotides align to TRBD1. V lost 5 bases and J lost 10; bases outside the gene matches: 8. Per germline, CDR1 SGHAT and CDR2 FQNNGV. This CDR3 has 14 residues. The CDR3 sequence is CASSRGQGSREQFF. Written as DNA, the CDR3 is TGTGCCAGCAGCCGGGGACAGGGGAGTCGGGAGCAGTTCTTC.

This clone showed up just a few times. The chain links TRBV25-1 to TRBJ1-6; possibly TRBD1 for D (5 bases). The germline CDR1 and CDR2 sequences are MGHDK and SYGVNS. V shed 9 bases and J shed 0 bases, with 9 bases lying between them. The CDR3 is made up of 14 amino acids. The CDR3 protein is CASIDSSYNSPLHF. CDR3 nucleotides: TGTGCCAGTATAGACAGCTCCTATAATTCACCCCTCCACTTT.

V and J are TRBV7-9 and TRBJ2-5, with D maybe TRBD2 (7 bases). The length of the CDR3 is 16 residues. Trimming removed 5 bases at V and 4 bases at J, with 20 bases between. Germline V gene lookup returns CDR1 SEHNR and CDR2 FQNEAQ (reference sequence). The CDR3 region has the DNA TGTGCCAGCAGCGCAGACGGGGGGCTGGTAGTAGAGACCCAGTACTTC. Its protein is CASSADGGLVVETQYF.

This chain uses TRBV5-1 with TRBJ2-3; a possible D gene is TRBD2 (6 bases). The CDR3 is made up of 14 amino acids. The germline CDR1 and CDR2 sequences are SGHRS and YFSETQ. Deletions cut 4 bases from V and 2 bases from J, with 11 bases between. CDR3: CASSISGDTDTQYF. CDR3 bases: TGCGCCAGCAGCATTTCGGGGGACACAGATACGCAGTATTTT.

This clone was recorded a few times. The chain is built from TRBV7-9 and TRBJ2-2; D is perhaps TRBD2 (5 bases). There are 12 residues in the CDR3. Trimming removed 5 bases at V and 7 bases at J, with 8 bases between. Germline V gives CDR1 SEHNR, CDR2 FQNEAQ (reference sequence). The CDR3 coding sequence is TGTGCCAGCAGCCTCGGGGACGGGGAGCTGTTTTTT. Translating it yields CASSLGDGELFF. Drawing the rest from reference TRBV7-9 and TRBJ2-2, the complete variable domain is DTGVSQNPRHKITKRGQNVTFRCDPISEHNRLYWYRQTLGQGPEFLTYFQNEAQLEKSRLLSDRFSAERPKGSFSTLEIQRTEQGDSAMYLCASSLGDGELFFGEGSRLTVL.

J is TRBJ2-5 and V is TRBV5-1; D tentatively reads TRBD1 or TRBD2 (5 bases each). The CDR3 is made up of 14 amino acids. The V and J ends lost 1 base and 2 bases respectively, with 9 bases between them. Germline lookup yields CDR1 SGHRS and CDR2 YFSETQ. For the CDR3, the DNA is TGCGCCAGCAGCTTGTGGGGGATACAAGAGACCCAGTACTTC. Its translation is CASSLWGIQETQYF.

This clone was recorded a few times. V usage is TRBV5-1 and J usage is TRBJ1-6; 8 bases align to TRBD1. Trimming removed 7 bases from V and 7 bases from J; junction bases left unmatched: 7. From germline, CDR1 is SGHRS and CDR2 YFSETQ. This CDR3 is built from 14 residues. CDR3: CASGQGMGNSPLHF. The CDR3 bases are TGCGCCAGCGGACAGGGTATGGGGAATTCACCCCTCCACTTT.

The V and J genes are TRBV7-2 and TRBJ1-1, with D uncertain. The CDR3 consists of 15 residues. The V end lost 2 bases, the J end lost 1 base, and 11 bases lay between the germline ends. Germline V lookup: CDR1 SGHTA, CDR2 FQGNSA. This chain's CDR3 is CASSLMAPGNTEAFF. The CDR3, as DNA: TGTGCCAGCAGCTTAATGGCCCCCGGGAACACTGAAGCTTTCTTT.

The rearrangement uses TRBV5-1 and TRBJ2-5; 10 nucleotides line up with TRBD2. The CDR3 runs 16 residues. Germline values: CDR1 SGHRS, CDR2 YFSETQ. Losses at the gene ends were 4 bases for V and 6 bases for J; bases not matched to a gene: 12. The CDR3, as DNA: TGCGCCAGCAGCCCGGACAGCGGGGGGGGCGGGAAGACCCAGTACTTC. Translating it yields CASSPDSGGGGKTQYF.

The V gene is TRBV14, the J gene TRBJ1-2, with 8 bases matching TRBD1. This CDR3 is built from 16 residues. Germline V gives CDR1 SGHDN, CDR2 FVKESK. With V trimmed by 5 bases and J by 3 bases, 11 bases remained unmatched. Here the CDR3 reads CASSFAGGQGDYGYTF. The CDR3 DNA reads TGTGCCAGCAGCTTCGCCGGAGGACAGGGAGACTATGGCTACACCTTC.

The chain couples TRBV27 to TRBJ2-7; D is unclear. The CDR3 spans 13 residues. Germline V lookup: CDR1 MNHEY, CDR2 SMNVEV (reference sequence). Trimming removed 5 bases from V and 2 bases from J, with 10 bases in between. In nucleotides, the CDR3 is TGTGCCAGCAGTCTAACGGTTACCTACGAGCAGTACTTC. It codes for CASSLTVTYEQYF.

The chain couples TRBV6-1 to TRBJ1-1; tentatively, D is TRBD1 (5 bases). In germline, CDR1 is MNHNS, CDR2 SASEGT. The CDR3 is made up of 11 amino acids. V dropped 5 bases and J dropped 6 bases, with 7 bases sitting between them. CDR3: CASSQGPEAFF. The CDR3 DNA is TGTGCCAGCAGTCAGGGCCCTGAAGCTTTCTTT.

J is TRBJ2-5 and V is TRBV7-9; a possible D gene is TRBD1 (5 bases). Germline lookup yields CDR1 SEHNR and CDR2 FQNEAQ (reference sequence). The CDR3 consists of 14 residues. The V end was cut by 1 base, the J end by 1 base, with 7 bases between. CDR3 nucleotides: TGTGCCAGCAGCTTAGTGGGGCTCCAAGAGACCCAGTACTTC. Residues: CASSLVGLQETQYF.

This chain joins TRBV2 and TRBJ2-5, with D unresolved. CDR3 length equals 10 residues. The germline V and J ends were trimmed by 6 bases and 5 bases, with 4 bases remaining between them. Germline V gene lookup returns CDR1 SNHLY and CDR2 FYNNEI. CDR3 residues: CASRWETQYF. CDR3 bases: TGTGCCAGCAGATGGGAGACCCAGTACTTC.

The chain employs TRBV4-3 and TRBJ1-5; TRBD1 is a possible D gene (5 bases). This CDR3 is 15 amino acids long. The germline V and J ends were trimmed by 0 bases and 4 bases, with 10 bases remaining between them. CDR1 and CDR2 (germline): LGHNA, YSLEER. CDR3 nucleotides: TGCGCCAGCAGCCAAGACGAGGGGCCGAATCAGCCCCAGCATTTT. This gives the protein CASSQDEGPNQPQHF.

This clone was picked up one time. The chain combines TRBV7-3 with TRBJ2-2, with D tentatively TRBD2 (5 bases). The germline V gene encodes CDR1 SGHTA and CDR2 FQGTGA. The CDR3 covers 16 residues. Trimming stripped 5 bases from V and 0 bases from J, with 13 bases between. This CDR3 reads CASSPLDPANTGELFF. CDR3 bases: TGTGCCAGCAGCCCACTAGATCCTGCGAACACCGGGGAGCTGTTTTTT.

The chain uses TRBV18 and TRBJ2-5; 11 bases are shared with TRBD1. The end of the DNA fits TRBJ2-7 better, so the J call may be wrong. Germline V gene data show CDR1 as KGHSH and CDR2 as LQKENI. The CDR3 has 15 amino acids. The CDR3 DNA reads as TGTGCCAGCTCACCCGGGACAGGGGGTGCCTACGAGCAGTACTTC. It translates to CASSPGTGGAYEQYF.

V and J are TRBV15 and TRBJ1-2, with 8 bases lining up with TRBD1. Losses at the gene ends were 5 bases for V and 6 bases for J; bases not matched to a gene: 14. The CDR3 has 16 residues. The germline V gene encodes CDR1 LNHNV and CDR2 YYDKDF (reference sequence). The CDR3, as DNA: TGTGCCACCAGCGAGACAGGGGACACACTCGGGAATGGCTACACCTTC. It is translated as CATSETGDTLGNGYTF.

The sample holds one count of this clone. The V gene is TRBV7-8, the J gene TRBJ2-7; D tentatively reads TRBD1 or TRBD2 (5 bases each). The length of the CDR3 is 13 residues. V lost 5 bases and J 3 bases, leaving 11 bases between the germline ends. The germline V gene has CDR1 SGHVS and CDR2 FQNEAQ. The CDR3 loop is CASSPGPSYEQYF. The CDR3, as DNA: TGTGCCAGCAGCCCGGGGCCGAGCTACGAGCAGTACTTC.